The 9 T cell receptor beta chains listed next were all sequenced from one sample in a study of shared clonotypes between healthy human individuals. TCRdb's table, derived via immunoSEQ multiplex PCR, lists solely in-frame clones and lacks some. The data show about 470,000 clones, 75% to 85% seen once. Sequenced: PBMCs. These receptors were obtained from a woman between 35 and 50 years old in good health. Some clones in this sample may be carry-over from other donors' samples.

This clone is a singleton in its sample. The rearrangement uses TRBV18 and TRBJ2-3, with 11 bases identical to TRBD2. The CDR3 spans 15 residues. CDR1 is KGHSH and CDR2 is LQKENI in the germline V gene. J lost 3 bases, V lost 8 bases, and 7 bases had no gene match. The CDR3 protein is CASPTSGSWTDTQYF. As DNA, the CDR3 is TGTGCCAGCCCTACTAGCGGGAGTTGGACAGATACGCAGTATTTT.

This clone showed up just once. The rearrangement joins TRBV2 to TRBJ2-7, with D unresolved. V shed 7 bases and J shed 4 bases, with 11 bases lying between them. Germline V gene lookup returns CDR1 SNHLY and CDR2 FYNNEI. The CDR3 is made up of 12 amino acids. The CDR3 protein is CASNLADYEQYF. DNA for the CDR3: TGTGCCAGCAATTTGGCAGATTACGAGCAGTACTTC.

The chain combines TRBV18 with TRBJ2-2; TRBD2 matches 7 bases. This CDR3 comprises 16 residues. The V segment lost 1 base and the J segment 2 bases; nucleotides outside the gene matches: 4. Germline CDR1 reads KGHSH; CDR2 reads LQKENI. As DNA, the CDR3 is TGTGCCAGCTCACCACTTTCTAGCGGAAACACCGGGGAGCTGTTTTTT. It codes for CASSPLSSGNTGELFF.

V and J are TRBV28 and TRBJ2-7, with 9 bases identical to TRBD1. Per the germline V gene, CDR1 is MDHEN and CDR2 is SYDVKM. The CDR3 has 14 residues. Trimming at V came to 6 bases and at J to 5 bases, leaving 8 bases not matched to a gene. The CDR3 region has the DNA TGTGCCAGCAGCACGGGACAGGGTAAGAACGAGCAGTACTTC. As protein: CASSTGQGKNEQYF.

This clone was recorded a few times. CDR3: CASSLNPRSYGYTF. The CDR3 bases are TGCGCCAGCAGCTTGAACCCCCGATCCTATGGCTACACCTTC. J is TRBJ1-2 and V is TRBV5-1; D is unresolved. The V end lost 1 base, the J end lost 4 bases, and 11 bases lay between the germline ends. Germline-derived CDR1 and CDR2 are SGHRS and YFSETQ. This CDR3 region has 14 residues.

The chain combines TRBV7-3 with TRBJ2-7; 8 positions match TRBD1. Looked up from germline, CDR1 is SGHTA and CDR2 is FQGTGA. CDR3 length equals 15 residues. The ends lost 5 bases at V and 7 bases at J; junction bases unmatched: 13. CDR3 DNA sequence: TGTGCCAGCAGCGCATACGGGACAGGCCTGGGGGAGCAGTACTTC. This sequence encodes CASSAYGTGLGEQYF.

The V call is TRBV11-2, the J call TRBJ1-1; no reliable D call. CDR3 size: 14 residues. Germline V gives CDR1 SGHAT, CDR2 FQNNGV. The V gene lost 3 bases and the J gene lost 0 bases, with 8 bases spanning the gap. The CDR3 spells CASSLPPMNTEAFF. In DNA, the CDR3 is TGTGCCAGCAGCTTGCCCCCGATGAACACTGAAGCTTTCTTT.

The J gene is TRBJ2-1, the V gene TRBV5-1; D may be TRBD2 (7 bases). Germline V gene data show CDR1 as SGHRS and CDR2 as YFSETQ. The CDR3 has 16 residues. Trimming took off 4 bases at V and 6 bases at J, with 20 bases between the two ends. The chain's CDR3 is CASSVERVGGGNEQFF. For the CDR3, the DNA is TGCGCCAGCAGCGTGGAGCGGGTGGGAGGGGGCAATGAGCAGTTCTTC.

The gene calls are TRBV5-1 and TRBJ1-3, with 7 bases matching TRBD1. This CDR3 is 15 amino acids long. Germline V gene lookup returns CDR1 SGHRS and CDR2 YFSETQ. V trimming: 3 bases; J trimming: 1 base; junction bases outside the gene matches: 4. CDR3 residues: CASSWGTVSGNTIYF. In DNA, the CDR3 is TGCGCCAGCAGCTGGGGGACAGTGTCTGGAAACACCATATATTTT. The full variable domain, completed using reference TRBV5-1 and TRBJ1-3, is KAGVTQTPRYLIKTRGQQVTLSCSPISGHRSVSWYQQTPGQGLQFLFEYFSETQRNKGNFPGRFSGRQFSNSRSEMNVSTLELGDSALYLCASSWGTVSGNTIYFGEGSWLTVV.